The clone carrying this TCR beta chain was seen only once. The sample comes from a study of blood T cell repertoires in COVID-19. Study details: The United States, Italy and Spain supplied acute and convalescent COVID-19 samples.

Under the authors' procedure: Using reference gene primer amplification, nucleated cell counts were estimated. Repertoires were generated with immunoSEQ multiplex PCR, while TCRdb's copy carries only in-frame clones and drops some. The DNA was the basis for D and trimming; V, J and clone size are from that table. The sample comprises about 62,000 clones, 70% to 90% of which are singletons, and 1.3% rests with the top ten. CDR1 and CDR2 (germline): LNHNV, YYDKDF (reference sequence). The CDR3 totals 15 residues. V trimming: 4 bases; J trimming: 7 bases; junction bases outside the gene matches: 5. The J gene is TRBJ1-6, the V gene TRBV15, with 9 bases lining up with TRBD1. The receptor's source is a woman of 80 years or more with acute or convalescent COVID-19. Material for sequencing was peripheral blood. The DNA of the CDR3 is TGTGCCACCAGCACAGGGACAGGGAGGAATTCACCCCTCCACTTT. Protein product: CATSTGTGRNSPLHF.